The 15 T cell receptor beta chains below all came from one sample that was sequenced in a study of cytomegalovirus exposure and HLA in healthy donors. The PCR employed 60 Vbeta primers together with 13 Jbeta primers. TCRdb's table, derived via immunoSEQ multiplex PCR, lists solely in-frame clones and lacks some. Altogether roughly 120,000 clones are present, roughly 9.9% being singletons, with the ten largest covering less than 4%. Source material: PBMCs. Receptors originate from a man under 40 in good health and CMV-seronegative.

The table lists this clone with a few counts. The chain links TRBV21-1 to TRBJ1-1. TRBV21-1 is a pseudogene locus. This CDR3 has 11 residues. CDR3 DNA sequence: TGTGCCAGCAGCAAGGAGACTGAAGCTTTCTTT. Translation: CASSKETEAFF.

The chain combines TRBV14 with TRBJ2-5; TRBD2 matches 12 bases. Trimming at V came to 0 bases and at J to 2 bases, leaving 10 bases not matched to a gene. Germline V gene lookup returns CDR1 SGHDN and CDR2 FVKESK. This CDR3 is 19 amino acids long. This CDR3 reads CASSQEGLAGGRHQETQYF. The CDR3 DNA is TGTGCCAGCAGCCAAGAAGGCCTAGCGGGAGGGAGGCATCAAGAGACCCAGTACTTC.

This clone was counted only a few times. V usage is TRBV9 and J usage is TRBJ1-1; D remains unclear. V was shortened by 4 bases and J by 4 bases, with 14 bases between the two germline ends. The CDR3 contains 14 residues. CDR1 is SGDLS, CDR2 YYNGEE, per germline. The CDR3 loop reads CASSRVVVSTEAFF. The CDR3 nucleotides are TGTGCCAGCAGCCGTGTTGTGGTGAGCACTGAAGCTTTCTTT.

V and J are TRBV18 and TRBJ1-1; D remains unclear. Trimming stripped 3 bases from V and 5 bases from J, with 16 bases between. CDR3 length equals 15 residues. The germline gives CDR1 KGHSH, CDR2 LQKENI. The chain's CDR3 is CASSPPQRRGTEAFF. CDR3 nucleotides: TGTGCCAGCTCACCCCCTCAAAGGAGAGGGACTGAAGCTTTCTTT.

The chain employs TRBV5-6 and TRBJ1-1; 7 bases match TRBD1. V was pared by 1 base and J by 1 base, with 10 bases of the junction left unmatched. This CDR3 spans 17 amino acids. Germline-derived CDR1 and CDR2 are SGHDT and YYEEEE. The chain's CDR3 is CASSLPPTGAPNTEAFF. CDR3 DNA sequence: TGTGCCAGCAGCTTGCCGCCCACAGGGGCCCCGAACACTGAAGCTTTCTTT.

The chain uses TRBV9 and TRBJ2-1, with TRBD2 matching over 9 bases. V shed 4 bases, J shed 6 bases, and the junction held 8 bases outside the gene matches. Germline V CDR1 and CDR2: SGDLS, YYNGEE. This CDR3 spans 15 amino acids. As DNA, the CDR3 is TGTGCCAGCAGCCCGGGACTAGCTGTTCTCAATGAGCAGTTCTTC. Amino acids: CASSPGLAVLNEQFF. Supplemented by reference TRBV9 and TRBJ2-1, the full variable domain reads DSGVTQTPKHLITATGQRVTLRCSPRSGDLSVYWYQQSLDQGLQFLIQYYNGEERAKGNILERFSAQQFPDLHSELNLSSLELGDSALYFCASSPGLAVLNEQFFGPGTRLTVL.

This clone has a handful of counts. CDR3 sequence: CASSQGDTGELFF. The DNA for the CDR3 is TGCGCCAGTTCCCAGGGGGACACCGGGGAGCTGTTTTTT. V gene TRBV5-1 combines with J gene TRBJ2-2; 7 nucleotides match TRBD1. Per the germline V gene, CDR1 is SGHRS and CDR2 is YFSETQ. The CDR3 totals 13 residues. V dropped 8 bases and J dropped 3; count of bases not matched to a gene: 4. The full variable domain, with the rest looked up from reference TRBV5-1 and TRBJ2-2, is KAGVTQTPRYLIKTRGQQVTLSCSPISGHRSVSWYQQTPGQGLQFLFEYFSETQRNKGNFPGRFSGRQFSNSRSEMNVSTLELGDSALYLCASSQGDTGELFFGEGSRLTVL.

This rearrangement joins TRBV28 to TRBJ2-1; D not resolved. The length of the CDR3 is 15 residues. Trimming shortened V by 5 bases and J by 2 bases, and 13 bases separated the two germline ends. Germline assignment: CDR1 MDHEN and CDR2 SYDVKM. This CDR3 is CASSRARPTYNEQFF. The CDR3 nucleotides are TGTGCCAGCAGTCGAGCTAGGCCGACCTACAATGAGCAGTTCTTC.

A few counts support this clone. The chain is built from TRBV12-5 and TRBJ1-2; D is perhaps TRBD1 (5 bases). This CDR3 spans 14 amino acids. The V gene's germline CDR1 is LGHNT and CDR2 FRNRAP. The ends were cut back, 2 bases at V and 6 bases at J, with 13 bases in the middle. In DNA, the CDR3 is TGTGCTAGTGGTTTGTCGGGGGACCCTCATGGCTACACCTTC. Protein sequence: CASGLSGDPHGYTF.

Only a few counts were recorded for this clone. This chain joins TRBV6-1 and TRBJ2-7; TRBD1 is a possible D gene (5 bases). Looked up from germline, CDR1 is MNHNS and CDR2 is SASEGT. The CDR3 is 13 residues long. Trimming pared 5 bases from V and 3 bases from J, leaving 11 bases between. CDR3 in amino acids: CASSLRALYEQYF. As DNA, the CDR3 is TGTGCCAGCAGTCTCAGGGCCCTCTACGAGCAGTACTTC.

This clone turned up a few times. The V and J genes are TRBV7-2 and TRBJ1-3, with D unresolved. The CDR3 runs 12 residues. The germline V and J ends were trimmed by 5 bases and 4 bases, with 6 bases remaining between them. Germline V gene sequence: CDR1 SGHTA, CDR2 FQGNSA. The CDR3 sequence: CASSEQGNTIYF. The CDR3 region has the DNA TGTGCCAGCAGCGAACAGGGAAACACCATATATTTT.

This clone was counted a few times. The genes are TRBV19 and TRBJ1-6, with 10 bases matching TRBD1. Trimming cost V 5 bases and J 8 bases; bases outside gene matches: 3. Germline V gives CDR1 LNHDA, CDR2 SQIVND (reference sequence). This CDR3 is built from 14 residues. Here the CDR3 DNA reads TGTGCCAGTAGTGGGACAGGGGAATATTCACCCCTCCACTTT. This sequence encodes CASSGTGEYSPLHF.

This chain links TRBV7-9 with TRBJ1-3; the D gene is possibly TRBD1 (6 bases). The CDR3 has 16 amino acids. CDR1 is SEHNR, CDR2 FQNEAQ, per germline (reference sequence). V dropped 1 base and J dropped 4 bases, with 14 bases sitting between them. CDR3 bases: TGTGCCAGCAGCTTAGTAAAGTCTGGACAGGGAAACACCATATATTTT. Encoded protein: CASSLVKSGQGNTIYF.

At least ten counts were recorded for this clone. This chain links TRBV7-9 with TRBJ2-1; D unclear. The CDR3 runs to 12 residues. The germline V gene has CDR1 SEHNR and CDR2 FQNEAQ (reference sequence). V was shortened by 1 base and J by 7 bases, with 5 bases between the two germline ends. Written as DNA, the CDR3 is TGTGCCAGCAGCTTAGAACTAAATGAGCAGTTCTTC. It encodes CASSLELNEQFF.

The gene calls are TRBV27 and TRBJ2-2; 7 nucleotides match TRBD1. From germline, CDR1 is MNHEY and CDR2 SMNVEV (reference sequence). The CDR3 contains 15 residues. V dropped 6 bases and J dropped 0; count of bases not matched to a gene: 4. CDR3 protein: CASRFQGANTGELFF. Written as DNA, the CDR3 is TGTGCCAGCAGGTTCCAGGGGGCGAACACCGGGGAGCTGTTTTTT.